The 24 T cell receptor beta chains presented below share a single source sample, sequenced in a study of blood T cell repertoires in COVID-19 (dated by TCRdb to the early 2020s). To prepare the library, the immunoSEQ multiplex PCR assay was applied. TCRdb retrieved this table from immuneACCESS and kept in-frame rearrangements only. Not all clones are present; in checked studies, unresolved V genes account for under half, and no reason is known for the remainder. The sample table records 73,000 or so clones; around 90% of these occur just once. The ten largest clones capture around 13% of the sample. The sample was peripheral blood. All receptors come from a human donor with active COVID-19. The donor label of this sample is uncertain.

This chain joins TRBV7-8 and TRBJ2-7, with 12 bases identical to TRBD1. Trimming removed 1 base from V and 6 bases from J; junction bases left unmatched: 4. CDR1 and CDR2 from the germline V gene are SGHVS and FQNEAQ. This CDR3 contains 15 residues. The CDR3, as DNA: TGTGCCAGCAGCTTAGGAGGGACAGGGGGCGGCGAGCAGTACTTC. Encoded protein: CASSLGGTGGGEQYF.

This chain joins TRBV3-1 (or the pseudogene TRBV3-2) and TRBJ1-4; tentatively, D is TRBD1 (5 bases). Trimming removed 7 bases at V and 7 bases at J, with 16 bases between. The germline gives CDR1 LGHDT, CDR2 YNNKEL (reference sequence). The CDR3 is made up of 14 amino acids. This CDR3 is CASTGDWGGEKLFF. CDR3 bases: TGTGCCAGCACCGGGGACTGGGGGGGTGAAAAACTGTTTTTT.

This clone was counted once. This chain joins TRBV5-8 and TRBJ1-5, with TRBD1 identical over 7 bases. J was trimmed by 7 bases and V by 0 bases; bases with no gene match: 1. The CDR3 consists of 13 residues. Germline CDR1 reads SGHTS; CDR2 reads YDEGEE. CDR3 sequence reads: CASSLDRGQPQHF. The CDR3, as DNA: TGTGCCAGCAGCTTGGACAGGGGCCAGCCCCAGCATTTT.

This rearrangement joins TRBV29-1 to TRBJ2-3; D uncertain. Germline assignment: CDR1 SQVTM and CDR2 ANQGSEA. V lost 1 base and J lost 0, with 5 bases in between. The CDR3 consists of 13 residues. The CDR3 here is CSVEGISTDTQYF. The CDR3 DNA follows: TGCAGCGTTGAAGGTATTAGCACAGATACGCAGTATTTT.

Remarks on this clone: Within the sample, other DNA sequences also encode this same CDR3. This sequence joins TRBV20-1 and TRBJ2-7; D uncertain. V dropped 3 bases and J dropped 7 bases, with 10 bases sitting between them. This CDR3 region has 11 residues. Germline V gene lookup returns CDR1 DFQATT and CDR2 SNEGSKA (reference sequence). The CDR3 sequence: CSARSGHEQYF. The CDR3 DNA sequence: TGCAGTGCTAGGTCAGGTCATGAGCAGTACTTC.

The chain combines TRBV6-6 with TRBJ2-1; 10 positions match TRBD2. CDR1 MNHNY and CDR2 SVGAGI come from the germline V gene (reference sequence). With V trimmed by 6 bases and J by 6 bases, 8 bases remained unmatched. The CDR3 is 15 amino acids. This chain's CDR3 is CASSRTSGMSNEQFF. The CDR3 coding sequence is TGTGCCAGCAGCCGAACTAGCGGGATGAGCAATGAGCAGTTCTTC.

V is TRBV2 and J is TRBJ1-2, with 11 bases matching TRBD1. V lost 3 bases and J lost 4; bases outside the gene matches: 1. CDR3 size: 14 residues. CDR1 is SNHLY, CDR2 FYNNEI, per germline. The DNA of the CDR3 is TGTGCCAGCAGTGACGGGACAGGGGGCTATGGCTACACCTTC. This gives the protein CASSDGTGGYGYTF.

This chain links TRBV28 with TRBJ2-7, with unresolved D. V was cut by 4 bases and J by 1 base, with 14 bases left in between. Germline lookup yields CDR1 MDHEN and CDR2 SYDVKM. The CDR3 has 15 residues. In DNA form, the CDR3 reads TGTGCCAGCAGTTCAACGACAAAGCAATCCTACGAGCAGTACTTC. Translated: CASSSTTKQSYEQYF.

J is TRBJ1-5 and V is TRBV19, with D possibly TRBD1 on 6 matching bases. In germline, CDR1 is LNHDA, CDR2 SQIVND (reference sequence). This CDR3 has 15 amino acids. The V gene lost 6 bases and the J gene lost 8 bases, with 20 bases spanning the gap. The CDR3 loop is CASSGDTGVGEPQHF. The CDR3 DNA reads as TGTGCCAGTAGCGGGGACACAGGCGTCGGTGAGCCCCAGCATTTT. The full variable domain, with the rest looked up from reference TRBV19 and TRBJ1-5, is DGGITQSPKYLFRKEGQNVTLSCEQNLNHDAMYWYRQDPGQGLRLIYYSQIVNDFQKGDIAEGYSVSREKKESFPLTVTSAQKNPTAFYLCASSGDTGVGEPQHFGDGTRLSIL.

The chain couples TRBV19 to TRBJ1-4, with D hard to call. Germline loops: CDR1 LNHDA, CDR2 SQIVND (reference sequence). The V gene lost 6 bases and the J gene lost 5 bases, with 13 bases spanning the gap. This CDR3 has 14 residues. The CDR3 DNA sequence: TGTGCCAGTAGCCGAGGGCGTTACAATGAAAAACTGTTTTTT. It codes for CASSRGRYNEKLFF.

The rearrangement joins TRBV7-2 to TRBJ2-7; 9 bases match TRBD2. The CDR3 spans 14 residues. Per germline, CDR1 SGHTA and CDR2 FQGNSA. J was trimmed by 0 bases and V by 6 bases; bases with no gene match: 3. The CDR3 sequence: CASSSSGDSYEQYF. The CDR3 coding sequence is TGTGCCAGCAGTTCTAGCGGGGACTCCTACGAGCAGTACTTC.

The chain has TRBV7-2 and TRBJ2-3, with 7 bases fitting TRBD2. The V gene's germline CDR1 is SGHTA and CDR2 FQGNSA. This CDR3 spans 18 amino acids. V was clipped by 1 base and J by 5 bases; unmatched bases: 15. The CDR3 coding sequence is TGTGCCAGCAGCTTAGTAGGCCGGGGGGAGGGCGAGGGAGATACGCAGTATTTT. Translation: CASSLVGRGEGEGDTQYF.

The chain has TRBV5-1 and TRBJ1-4; 8 bases agree with TRBD1. The CDR3 spans 14 residues. Germline CDR1 and CDR2: SGHRS and YFSETQ. The J segment lost 8 bases and the V segment lost 2 bases, leaving 5 bases of the junction unmatched. CDR3 in DNA: TGCGCCAGCAGCTTTCAGGGGGCTGGGGAAAAACTGTTTTTT. Amino acids: CASSFQGAGEKLFF.

V and J are TRBV27 and TRBJ1-1; the match to TRBD1 covers 8 bases. After removal of 6 bases from V and 7 bases from J, the junction contained 4 bases not matched to a gene. CDR1 and CDR2 from the germline V gene are MNHEY and SMNVEV (reference sequence). The CDR3 extends over 12 amino acids. For the CDR3, the DNA is TGTGCCAGCAGCTCGGACAGGGTTGAAGCTTTCTTT. It specifies CASSSDRVEAFF.

This chain links TRBV9 with TRBJ2-7, with 10 positions matching TRBD1. CDR3 length equals 13 residues. CDR1 and CDR2 from the germline V gene are SGDLS and YYNGEE. V trimming: 8 bases; J trimming: 5 bases; junction bases outside the gene matches: 7. The DNA of the CDR3 is TGTGCCAGTACGGGACAGGGGAGTAACGAGCAGTACTTC. This sequence encodes CASTGQGSNEQYF.

J is TRBJ1-5 and V is TRBV3-1 (or the pseudogene TRBV3-2), with 8 bases aligning to TRBD1. The CDR3 covers 19 residues. The J segment lost 6 bases and the V segment lost 2 bases, leaving 18 bases of the junction unmatched. Germline assignment: CDR1 LGHDT and CDR2 YNNKEL (reference sequence). Here the CDR3 reads CASSQKPQLQTGAGQPQHF. DNA for the CDR3: TGTGCCAGCAGCCAAAAGCCGCAACTTCAGACAGGGGCGGGTCAGCCCCAGCATTTT.

The chain employs TRBV28 and TRBJ1-2, with D possibly TRBD1 on 5 matching bases. Germline CDR1 reads MDHEN; CDR2 reads SYDVKM. The CDR3 runs 12 residues. V lost 7 bases and J lost 8, with 14 bases in between. The chain's CDR3 is CASTPGGYGYTF. In nucleotides, the CDR3 is TGTGCCAGCACCCCTGGGGGGTACGGCTACACCTTC.

This chain links TRBV19 with TRBJ2-3; possible D gene TRBD1, 6 bases. Germline V lookup: CDR1 LNHDA, CDR2 SQIVND (reference sequence). Trimming shortened V by 5 bases and J by 4 bases, and 13 bases separated the two germline ends. This CDR3 region has 14 residues. The CDR3 nucleotides read TGTGCCAGTAGTCCCGGACAGAGGCCAGATACGCAGTATTTT. This codes for CASSPGQRPDTQYF.

In its sample, this clone was seen once. The rearrangement joins TRBV7-9 to TRBJ1-5; D is possibly TRBD1 (5 bases). CDR1 and CDR2 (germline): SEHNR, FQNEAQ (reference sequence). The CDR3 runs 16 residues. Deletions cut 4 bases from V and 5 bases from J, with 18 bases between. The CDR3 protein is CASSSLGRGRDQPQHF. Here the CDR3 DNA reads TGTGCCAGCAGCTCCCTGGGGAGGGGAAGGGATCAGCCCCAGCATTTT.

This chain connects TRBV9 to TRBJ1-5; 7 bases line up with TRBD1. The CDR3 is made up of 15 amino acids. With V trimmed by 3 bases and J by 4 bases, 7 bases remained unmatched. Germline CDR1 reads SGDLS; CDR2 reads YYNGEE. CDR3 region: CASSGGTAGNQPQHF. The CDR3 bases are TGTGCCAGCAGCGGGGGGACAGCCGGAAATCAGCCCCAGCATTTT. The variable domain in full, with the rest retrieved from reference TRBV9 and TRBJ1-5, is DSGVTQTPKHLITATGQRVTLRCSPRSGDLSVYWYQQSLDQGLQFLIQYYNGEERAKGNILERFSAQQFPDLHSELNLSSLELGDSALYFCASSGGTAGNQPQHFGDGTRLSIL.

In this sample, this clone turned up once. This sequence joins TRBV6-5 and TRBJ2-1, with 10 positions matching TRBD2. With 11 bases clipped from V and 3 bases from J, the junction kept 7 bases outside the gene matches. Germline V gives CDR1 MNHEY, CDR2 SVGAGI. This CDR3 has 14 amino acids. CDR3: CAAEGLADYNEQFF. CDR3 nucleotides: TGTGCCGCCGAAGGACTAGCGGACTACAATGAGCAGTTCTTC.

This chain joins TRBV6-5 and TRBJ2-7, with 10 bases matching TRBD1. This CDR3 is 13 amino acids long. The ends lost 8 bases at V and 7 bases at J; junction bases unmatched: 8. Germline V gene lookup returns CDR1 MNHEY and CDR2 SVGAGI. Here the CDR3 reads CASGRQGAWEQYF. CDR3 coding DNA: TGTGCCAGCGGCCGACAGGGGGCATGGGAGCAGTACTTC.

The chain has TRBV5-8 and TRBJ1-5; D gene unclear. The CDR3 is made up of 16 amino acids. Germline V CDR1 and CDR2: SGHTS, YDEGEE. V lost 3 bases and J 7 bases, leaving 20 bases between the germline ends. The CDR3 here is CASSSTLGRVGQPQHF. DNA of the CDR3: TGTGCCAGCAGCTCGACGCTTGGGCGGGTCGGCCAGCCCCAGCATTTT. The complete variable domain, with remaining parts taken from reference TRBV5-8 and TRBJ1-5, reads EAGVTQSPTHLIKTRGQQATLRCSPISGHTSVYWYQQALGLGLQFLLWYDEGEERNRGNFPPRFSGRQFPNYSSELNVNALELEDSALYLCASSSTLGRVGQPQHFGDGTRLSIL.

The genes are TRBV5-1 and TRBJ1-1; D perhaps matches TRBD1 (5 bases). CDR1 and CDR2 (germline): SGHRS, YFSETQ. Trimming pared 0 bases from V and 7 bases from J, leaving 16 bases between. CDR3 size: 15 residues. CDR3 region: CASSLEGVGDGEAFF. In DNA, the CDR3 is TGCGCCAGCAGCTTGGAAGGGGTTGGTGATGGTGAAGCTTTCTTT.